This is a list of T cell receptor beta chains from one sample in a study of human T cells and chemical hapten exposure. Via MiXCR, TCRdb re-called the RACE reads, giving one row per CDR3 protein. This table holds 350,000 to 450,000 distinct CDR3 sequences, more than 4.5% found once. The sample consisted of whole blood, taken in connection with sensitization to the hapten diphenylcyclopropenone (DPC). Receptors originate from a woman between 45 and 60 years old with alopecia areata. Some clones in this sample may be carry-over from other donors' samples. Each CDR3 is given with its conserved first and last residue. The D gene is left open where the match is weak. Only part of the rows carry a size: once, few, many, or a class if the clone is expanded.

V	size	D	J	DNA	CDR3
TRBV5-5	few	TRBD2	TRBJ2-1	TGTGCCAGCAGCTTGGCTTGGGCTAGCGGGAAAACGGGTGAGCAGTTCTTC	CASSLAWASGKTGEQFF
TRBV20-1	.	TRBD2	TRBJ2-7	TGCAGTGCAGTAGAGAGTATGGGCGGGAGTTGGGACGAGCAGTACTTC	CSAVESMGGSWDEQYF
TRBV7-9	.	.	TRBJ2-5	TGTGCCAGCAGCGCATTAAGGGACGACAAAGAGACCCAGTACTTC	CASSALRDDKETQYF
TRBV5-1	many	.	TRBJ2-7	TGCGCCAGCAGCCCGTCGGGGGGCAAAGCCTACGAGCAGTACTTC	CASSPSGGKAYEQYF
TRBV12-3/TRBV12-4	many	.	TRBJ2-1	TGTGCCAGCAGTCCCCCGGGCGGGTATGAGCAGTTCTTC	CASSPPGGYEQFF
TRBV9	many	TRBD2	TRBJ2-3	TGTGCCAGCAGCGTAGAATCCTGGGGGGGAGGTACGCAGTATTTT	CASSVESWGGGTQYF
TRBV7-9	few	.	TRBJ1-2	TGTGCCAGCAGCATCCCACAAATGGGGGTTAACTATGGCTACACCTTC	CASSIPQMGVNYGYTF
TRBV19	many	.	TRBJ2-3	TGTGCCAGTAGTATAACAGCGGGCTCAACATCCACAGATACGCAGTATTTT	CASSITAGSTSTDTQYF
TRBV6-5	many	TRBD2	TRBJ2-1	TGTGCCAGCAGTTACGCCGGGACTAGCGGGGGCCCTAGCTCCTACAATGAGCAGTTCTTC	CASSYAGTSGGPSSYNEQFF
TRBV12-3/TRBV12-4	once	TRBD1	TRBJ1-2	TGTGCCAGCAGTCTCCTCTCGGGACAGGGGGGAATCGGCTACACCTTC	CASSLLSGQGGIGYTF
TRBV7-9	few	.	TRBJ2-1	TGTGCCAGCAGCTTATCCCGGGATGAGCAGTTCTTC	CASSLSRDEQFF
TRBV2	.	.	TRBJ1-4	TGTGCCAGCAGTGAAACCCCGTTCATCAATGAAAAACTGTTTTTT	CASSETPFINEKLFF
TRBV7-2	.	TRBD1	TRBJ1-5	TGTGCCAGCAGCTCACAGGGGGCGGAGGATCAGCCCCAGCATTTT	CASSSQGAEDQPQHF
TRBV12-5	few	.	TRBJ2-2	TGTGCTAGTGGAAGCACGTCCGGCAACACCGTAAGGCTGTTTTTT	CASGSTSGNTVRLFF
TRBV20-1	.	TRBD2	TRBJ2-3	TGCAGTGCTAGCGGGAGCGGGGGGGGTAGGGCAGATACGCAGTATTTT	CSASGSGGGRADTQYF
TRBV11-2	.	.	TRBJ2-5	TGTGCCAGCAGCTTAGGGGTGTACCAAGAGACCCAGTACTTC	CASSLGVYQETQYF
TRBV12-3/TRBV12-4	many	.	TRBJ2-1	TGTGCCAGCAGTTTAGCGGGGATGGGGACCAGGGTTAGGTTCTTC	CASSLAGMGTRVRFF
TRBV6-5	many	.	TRBJ2-7	TGTGCCAGCAGTAATCTGGGGGGATACGAGCAGTACTTC	CASSNLGGYEQYF
TRBV6-6	.	TRBD2	TRBJ2-1	TGTGCCACCCTAGCGGGGACAGATGAGCAGTTCTTC	CATLAGTDEQFF
TRBV12-3/TRBV12-4	few	.	TRBJ2-3	TGTGCCAGCACCTCCTTCCGCGGGACAGATACGCAGTATTTT	CASTSFRGTDTQYF
TRBV21-1	many	.	TRBJ2-5	TGTGCCAGCAGCAGGGTTAGCAGACACCAAGAGACCCAGTACTTC	CASSRVSRHQETQYF
TRBV7-9	.	.	TRBJ2-7	TGTGCCAGCAGCCCACCGGGACAAGGGGGATACGAGCAGTACTTC	CASSPPGQGGYEQYF
TRBV7-8	.	TRBD1	TRBJ2-7	TGTGCCAGCAGCCACACAGGGGCCTACGAGCAGTACTTC	CASSHTGAYEQYF
TRBV6-2/TRBV6-3	few	TRBD1	TRBJ1-2	TGTGCCAGCATTACCATCGGACAGGGTAGCTATGGCTACACCTTC	CASITIGQGSYGYTF
TRBV4-3	many	TRBD2	TRBJ2-3	TGCGCCAGCAGCCAAGATCGGCGGGGGGCAGATACGCAGTATTTT	CASSQDRRGADTQYF
TRBV20-1	.	.	TRBJ1-1	TGCAGTGCTAGAGTATCTGAATCTGAAGCTTTCTTT	CSARVSESEAFF
TRBV9	many	TRBD1	TRBJ2-7	TGTGCCAGCAGCGTAGGACAGGGGGCAAATGAGCAGTACTTC	CASSVGQGANEQYF
TRBV5-4	.	TRBD2	TRBJ2-3	TGTGCCAGCAGCTGGGGAGTTGGAGCGGGGGGGCCGGATACGCAGTATTTT	CASSWGVGAGGPDTQYF
TRBV7-9	many	.	TRBJ2-6	TGTGCCAGCAGCTTAGCGGGATCATACTCTGGGGCCAACGTCCTGACTTTC	CASSLAGSYSGANVLTF